One T cell receptor (beta chain) is described in this entry. Sample treatment: some 19 received Ad26.COV2.S at low or high dose, single or two shots; about 5 received placebo; per-sample allocation not given. Collection of samples fell on day 63 after the first vaccine or placebo injection. An adult of 18-55 years in Boston served as donor. This entry belongs to a study of Ad26.COV2.S vaccination and SARS-CoV-2 variants. The CDR3 extends over 14 amino acids. Germline V gene lookup returns CDR1 MNHEY and CDR2 SVGAGI. The V gene end was trimmed by 6 bases and the J gene end by 4 bases; junction bases not matched to a gene: 8. This table comes from immunoSEQ multiplex PCR, and its TCRdb copy is limited to in-frame clones, with some not included. The sample lists around 250,000 clones; about 83% were seen once.

The material sequenced was peripheral blood, taken in a trial of Ad26.COV2.S vaccine versus placebo. V gene TRBV6-5 combines with J gene TRBJ1-2, with TRBD1 matching over 7 bases. The clonotype originates from a person aged 18-60 years who received the Ad26.COV2.S COVID-19 vaccine or a placebo. The CDR3 region has the DNA TGTGCCAGCAGAAAGCGGGACAGACTCTATGGCTACACCTTC. Amino acids: CASRKRDRLYGYTF.